Shown below are 32 T cell receptor beta chains from a single sample sequenced in a study of OX40 agonist ivuxolimab in advanced cancers. The library was obtained by the immunoSEQ multiplex PCR assay. In TCRdb, the immuneACCESS table is reduced to in-frame sequences with V and J assigned. These tables do not hold every clone; where another copy was compared, an unresolved V gene accounts for under half, and the others remain unexplained. The sample table shows 50,000 to 80,000 clones, and 70% to 90% are seen once. The ten largest account for about 2.9% of the sample. The source was CD4+ or CD8+ T cells sorted from blood, collected in a trial of the OX40 agonist ivuxolimab. All receptors come from an adult with an advanced solid tumor such as melanoma, head and neck, liver or kidney cancer.

V and J are TRBV6-1 and TRBJ2-7; 10 nucleotides align to TRBD1. The CDR3 totals 16 residues. Trimming took 0 bases from V and 3 from J; bases not matched to a gene: 5. The germline V gene has CDR1 MNHNS and CDR2 SASEGT. The CDR3 bases are TGTGCCAGCAGTGAAGCCGTGACAGGGGGCTTCTACGAGCAGTACTTC. This codes for CASSEAVTGGFYEQYF.

This clone occurred a few times. The chain has TRBV20-1 and TRBJ2-5; TRBD2 is a possible D gene (6 bases). The V and J ends lost 8 bases and 5 bases respectively, with 9 bases between them. This CDR3 is 10 amino acids long. CDR1 and CDR2 from the germline V gene are DFQATT and SNEGSKA (reference sequence). CDR3 DNA: TGCAGTCCCCGGGGGGAGACCCAGTACTTC. The encoded protein is CSPRGETQYF.

The chain combines TRBV6-1 with TRBJ1-2; D remains unclear. CDR3 length equals 12 residues. CDR1 and CDR2 from the germline V gene are MNHNS and SASEGT. The ends were cut back, 4 bases at V and 8 bases at J, with 11 bases in the middle. CDR3: CASSGRRSGYTF. The DNA for the CDR3 is TGTGCCAGCAGTGGACGGAGGAGCGGCTACACCTTC.

V and J are TRBV7-3 and TRBJ1-1; possible D gene TRBD1, 6 bases. The germline V gene has CDR1 SGHTA and CDR2 FQGTGA. This CDR3 is 15 amino acids long. Trimming removed 3 bases at V and 1 base at J, with 12 bases between. Written as DNA, the CDR3 is TGTGCCAGCAGCTTCCCAGGGGAAAGGAACACTGAAGCTTTCTTT. It is translated as CASSFPGERNTEAFF. The full variable domain, with the rest looked up from reference TRBV7-3 and TRBJ1-1, is GAGVSQTPSNKVTEKGKYVELRCDPISGHTALYWYRQSLGQGPEFLIYFQGTGAADDSGLPNDRFFAVRPEGSVSTLKIQRTERGDSAVYLCASSFPGERNTEAFFGQGTRLTVV.

This clone was detected only a few times. This rearrangement joins TRBV5-1 to TRBJ2-1; D perhaps matches TRBD2 (5 bases). V was cut by 0 bases and J by 9 bases, with 16 bases left in between. The CDR3 is 15 amino acids. CDR1 SGHRS and CDR2 YFSETQ come from the germline V gene. The CDR3 spells CASSLDLAGRGEQFF. CDR3 DNA sequence: TGCGCCAGCAGCTTGGATCTGGCGGGCCGCGGTGAGCAGTTCTTC.

This chain connects TRBV6-5 to TRBJ2-2; no clear D. CDR1 is MNHEY and CDR2 is SVGAGI in the germline V gene. The CDR3 spans 14 residues. V lost 7 bases, J lost 2 bases, and 11 bases lay in between. CDR3 protein: CASNLTPNTGELFF. In DNA, the CDR3 is TGTGCCAGCAACCTGACGCCTAACACCGGGGAGCTGTTTTTT.

This chain links TRBV5-1 with TRBJ2-2, with unresolved D. Germline V gene data show CDR1 as SGHRS and CDR2 as YFSETQ. V was cut by 0 bases and J by 7 bases, with 4 bases left in between. There are 12 residues in the CDR3. In DNA form, the CDR3 reads TGCGCCAGCAGCTTGGACAACGGGGAGCTGTTTTTT. Translating it yields CASSLDNGELFF.

The gene calls are TRBV18 and TRBJ1-1; D remains unclear. Germline V gene sequence: CDR1 KGHSH, CDR2 LQKENI. This CDR3 has 15 amino acids. V dropped 5 bases and J dropped 4 bases, with 17 bases sitting between them. CDR3 coding DNA: TGTGCCAGCTCATCCAAACCTGCGGGAGGCACTGAAGCTTTCTTT. Residues: CASSSKPAGGTEAFF.

V and J are TRBV5-1 and TRBJ2-7, with D possibly being TRBD1 or TRBD2 (5 bases each). V gave up 2 bases and J gave up 7 bases, with 19 bases separating them. The CDR3 totals 15 residues. Germline CDR1 reads SGHRS; CDR2 reads YFSETQ. The CDR3 DNA reads TGCGCCAGCAGCTTCCAATCCGGGACCGTCGGGGAGCAGTACTTC. Translation gives CASSFQSGTVGEQYF.

The V and J genes are TRBV19 and TRBJ2-7; D gene ambiguous. The CDR3 runs 15 residues. Trimming took 4 bases from V and 0 from J, leaving 13 bases between them. Germline CDR1 and CDR2: LNHDA and SQIVND (reference sequence). Here the CDR3 DNA reads TGTGCCAGTAGTACTTCGAGCCCGTTCTCCTACGAGCAGTACTTC. Translation: CASSTSSPFSYEQYF.

This clone was seen once. V and J are TRBV6-5 and TRBJ1-2; D is unclear. CDR3 size: 16 residues. Per germline, CDR1 MNHEY and CDR2 SVGAGI. The V gene lost 2 bases and the J gene lost 0 bases, with 13 bases spanning the gap. CDR3 in amino acids: CASSYDPRTSNYGYTF. The CDR3 nucleotides read TGTGCCAGCAGTTACGACCCCCGTACCTCTAACTATGGCTACACCTTC.

The chain is built from TRBV11-2 and TRBJ2-4, with TRBD2 as a possible D gene (5 bases). The CDR3 runs 16 residues. Trimming cost V 0 bases and J 0 bases, with 9 bases left between them. Germline CDR1 is SGHAT and CDR2 is FQNNGV. This chain's CDR3 is CASSLEVGLAKNIQYF. The DNA of the CDR3 is TGTGCCAGCAGCTTAGAAGTCGGACTAGCCAAAAACATTCAGTACTTC.

The J gene is TRBJ1-4, the V gene TRBV28, with D tentatively TRBD1 (5 bases). Trimming cost V 4 bases and J 8 bases, with 20 bases left between them. The CDR3 has 16 residues. The germline gives CDR1 MDHEN, CDR2 SYDVKM. The CDR3 spells CASSSGSGRGQEKLFF. As DNA, the CDR3 is TGTGCCAGCAGTTCGGGCTCGGGTAGGGGTCAGGAAAAACTGTTTTTT.

V usage is TRBV15 and J usage is TRBJ1-5; D unclear. Germline-derived CDR1 and CDR2 are LNHNV and YYDKDF (reference sequence). The ends were cut back, 0 bases at V and 7 bases at J, with 10 bases in the middle. There are 14 residues in the CDR3. CDR3 amino acids: CATSRDRQEQPQHF. The CDR3 DNA follows: TGTGCCACCAGCAGAGATCGGCAGGAGCAGCCCCAGCATTTT.

The chain has TRBV5-5 and TRBJ1-3, with D hard to call. Looked up from germline, CDR1 is SGHKS and CDR2 is YYEKEE (reference sequence). The CDR3 is made up of 14 amino acids. The V gene lost 1 base and the J gene lost 8 bases, with 13 bases spanning the gap. The CDR3 nucleotides read TGTGCCAGCAGCTTGTACACCCTCGCGGACACCATATATTTT. Protein product: CASSLYTLADTIYF.

The chain recombines TRBV25-1 with TRBJ2-1; D not resolved. V gave up 7 bases and J gave up 0 bases, with 16 bases separating them. Germline V CDR1 and CDR2: MGHDK, SYGVNS. The CDR3 is 16 residues long. The CDR3, as DNA: TGTGCCAGCACCAGTAGTGAGGCGGACTCCTACAATGAGCAGTTCTTC. Translating gives CASTSSEADSYNEQFF.

This chain links TRBV7-2 with TRBJ1-1, with TRBD1 as a possible D gene (5 bases). Trimming left V 5 bases short and J 1 base short, with 11 bases between. The germline V gene encodes CDR1 SGHTA and CDR2 FQGNSA. The CDR3 loop spans 14 amino acids. DNA of the CDR3: TGTGCCAGCAGCCTGCAGGGAACGAACACTGAAGCTTTCTTT. Encoded protein: CASSLQGTNTEAFF.

V gene TRBV5-1 combines with J gene TRBJ2-5, with 7 bases that match TRBD2. Germline V gene lookup returns CDR1 SGHRS and CDR2 YFSETQ. The CDR3 sequence is 13 residues long. With 2 bases clipped from V and 3 bases from J, the junction kept 1 base outside the gene matches. In DNA form, the CDR3 reads TGCGCCAGCAGCTTTGGGGGGGAAGAGACCCAGTACTTC. Its translation is CASSFGGEETQYF.

The chain carries TRBV7-6 and TRBJ2-1; D not resolved. The CDR3 is 15 amino acids. Germline V gene sequence: CDR1 SGHVS, CDR2 FNYEAQ. V lost 5 bases, J lost 9 bases, and 20 bases lay in between. CDR3 region: CASSILGVREAEQFF. In nucleotides, the CDR3 is TGTGCCAGCAGCATTCTCGGTGTGCGTGAGGCTGAGCAGTTCTTC.

The V and J genes are TRBV7-3 and TRBJ1-1; D is possibly TRBD1 (6 bases). Trimming removed 5 bases at V and 0 bases at J, with 13 bases between. Germline CDR1 SGHTA, CDR2 FQGTGA. The CDR3 is 15 amino acids. CDR3 amino acids: CASSQSGTMNTEAFF. Here the CDR3 DNA reads TGTGCCAGCAGCCAATCCGGGACAATGAACACTGAAGCTTTCTTT.

The chain uses TRBV11-1 and TRBJ2-1; 8 nucleotides agree with TRBD2. Germline values: CDR1 SGHAT, CDR2 FQDESV (reference sequence). Unmatched junction bases numbered 10, after V lost 8 bases and J lost 7 bases. The CDR3 has 14 amino acids. The CDR3 spells CASRPSGGVNEQFF. The CDR3 DNA is TGTGCCAGCCGCCCCAGCGGGGGTGTAAATGAGCAGTTCTTC.

J is TRBJ1-1 and V is TRBV28, with TRBD1 matching 7 bases. CDR3 length: 15 residues. The V and J ends lost 5 bases and 0 bases, in that order; junction bases with no gene match: 6. Germline CDR1 MDHEN, CDR2 SYDVKM. CDR3 coding DNA: TGTGCCAGCAGTCCTCGGACAGGAGTGAACACTGAAGCTTTCTTT. This translates into CASSPRTGVNTEAFF.

The J gene is TRBJ2-4, the V gene TRBV7-2, with D possibly called TRBD1 or TRBD2 (5 bases each). The germline V gene encodes CDR1 SGHTA and CDR2 FQGNSA. This CDR3 comprises 14 residues. V lost 5 bases to trimming and J lost 9 bases, with 17 bases between them. The CDR3 DNA reads as TGTGCCAGCAGCACCGGGACGACGAGAGGCATTCAGTACTTC. Translation: CASSTGTTRGIQYF.

This clone occurred once. The rearrangement joins TRBV4-2 to TRBJ2-5; TRBD1 is a possible D gene (6 bases). The CDR3 sequence is 18 residues long. Per the germline V gene, CDR1 is LGHNA and CDR2 is YNFKEQ. V was trimmed by 0 bases and J by 3 bases, leaving 20 bases between them. CDR3 amino acids: CASSQDPGMVGGEETQYF. CDR3 bases: TGTGCCAGCAGCCAAGACCCCGGAATGGTAGGGGGAGAAGAGACCCAGTACTTC.

The chain couples TRBV9 to TRBJ2-7, with D possibly being TRBD1 (6 bases). The length of the CDR3 is 17 residues. CDR1 is SGDLS and CDR2 is YYNGEE in the germline V gene. Trimming removed 0 bases from V and 0 bases from J, with 16 bases in between. CDR3 protein: CASSVDPHGGSSYEQYF. The DNA of the CDR3 is TGTGCCAGCAGCGTAGATCCTCATGGGGGCAGCTCCTACGAGCAGTACTTC.

This chain links TRBV28 with TRBJ1-5; tentative D call: TRBD1 (6 bases). Germline V CDR1 and CDR2: MDHEN, SYDVKM. The V and J ends lost 6 bases and 4 bases respectively, with 16 bases between them. CDR3 length: 15 amino acids. The CDR3 loop reads CASSTRVRGNQPQHF. Here the CDR3 DNA reads TGTGCCAGCAGCACCAGGGTTAGGGGGAATCAGCCCCAGCATTTT.

Details on this clone: This same CDR3 is encoded by further DNA sequences in the sample. The chain is built from TRBV4-1 and TRBJ2-7; D is possibly TRBD2 (5 bases). Germline V gene data show CDR1 as MGHRA and CDR2 as YSYEKL. The V end was cut by 1 base, the J end by 0 bases, with 7 bases between. The length of the CDR3 is 14 residues. This CDR3 reads CASSQADSSYEQYF. In nucleotides, the CDR3 is TGCGCCAGCAGCCAAGCGGACTCCTCCTACGAGCAGTACTTC.

The V call is TRBV7-9, the J call TRBJ2-7; either TRBD1 or TRBD2 may fit D (5 bases each). Deletions cut 5 bases from V and 6 bases from J, with 17 bases between. CDR3 length: 14 residues. Germline CDR1 SEHNR, CDR2 FQNEAQ (reference sequence). CDR3 sequence reads: CASSPTRDDVEQYF. CDR3 bases: TGTGCCAGCAGCCCGACACGGGACGATGTCGAGCAGTACTTC. The full variable domain, completed using reference TRBV7-9 and TRBJ2-7, is DTGVSQNPRHKITKRGQNVTFRCDPISEHNRLYWYRQTLGQGPEFLTYFQNEAQLEKSRLLSDRFSAERPKGSFSTLEIQRTEQGDSAMYLCASSPTRDDVEQYFGPGTRLTVT.

The chain uses TRBV7-2 and TRBJ2-3; D is uncertain. The CDR3 has 16 residues. Germline values: CDR1 SGHTA, CDR2 FQGNSA. The V and J ends lost 5 bases and 1 base respectively, with 16 bases between them. The CDR3 protein is CASSPLSVRRTDTQYF. The CDR3 nucleotides read TGTGCCAGCAGCCCCCTAAGCGTGCGACGCACAGATACGCAGTATTTT.

The rearrangement uses TRBV5-5 and TRBJ2-3, with TRBD1 matching 9 bases. Germline CDR1 SGHKS, CDR2 YYEKEE (reference sequence). V lost 0 bases, J lost 5 bases, and 7 bases stayed unmatched. This CDR3 region has 16 residues. The CDR3 DNA reads TGTGCCAGCAGCTTGGACAACAGGGGGCAGGGAGATACGCAGTATTTT. Translating gives CASSLDNRGQGDTQYF.

This clone was picked up a small number of times. This sequence joins TRBV5-1 and TRBJ2-1, with 12 bases that match TRBD1. Trimming cost V 0 bases and J 6 bases; bases outside gene matches: 4. This CDR3 spans 16 amino acids. Germline V gene sequence: CDR1 SGHRS, CDR2 YFSETQ. CDR3 sequence reads: CASSLDGTGGINEQFF. CDR3 in DNA: TGCGCCAGCAGCTTGGACGGGACAGGGGGCATCAATGAGCAGTTCTTC.

The V and J genes are TRBV5-6 and TRBJ1-1, with D possibly matching TRBD1 (5 bases). This CDR3 contains 13 residues. CDR1 is SGHDT and CDR2 is YYEEEE in the germline V gene. Trimming shortened V by 1 base and J by 11 bases, and 15 bases separated the two germline ends. The CDR3 region has the DNA TGTGCCAGCAGCTTGTCAGGGTTCCGAGGGGCTTTCTTT. It yields the protein CASSLSGFRGAFF.